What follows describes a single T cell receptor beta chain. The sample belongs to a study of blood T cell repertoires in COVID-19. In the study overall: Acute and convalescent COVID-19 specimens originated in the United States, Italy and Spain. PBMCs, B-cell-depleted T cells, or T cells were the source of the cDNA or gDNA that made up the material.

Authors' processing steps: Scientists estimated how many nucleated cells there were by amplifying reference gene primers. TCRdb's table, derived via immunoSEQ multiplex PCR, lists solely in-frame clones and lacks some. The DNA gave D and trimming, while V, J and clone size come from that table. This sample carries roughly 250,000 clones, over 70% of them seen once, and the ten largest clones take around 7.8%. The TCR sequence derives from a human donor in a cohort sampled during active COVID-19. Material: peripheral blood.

As DNA, the CDR3 is TGCAGCGCCCATCAGGACGCCGGAGGAGATACGCAGTATTTT. Encoded protein: CSAHQDAGGDTQYF. V is TRBV29-1 and J is TRBJ2-3; perhaps TRBD2 as D (5 bases). Between the trimmed V and J ends, which lost 7 bases and 5 bases, there was a span of 19 bases. CDR1 SQVTM and CDR2 ANQGSEA come from the germline V gene. CDR3 length: 14 residues.